Following are 9 T cell receptor beta chains from one sample sequenced in a study of T cell clones after liver transplantation. Sequenced by immunoSEQ multiplex PCR; TCRdb stores in-frame clones only, minus some. This sample yields about 100,000 clones, of which about 81% are seen a single time; approximately 0.99% belongs to the top ten. Sequencing used CD4+ T cells from blood, obtained before liver transplant. The receptors were sampled from a human donor who received a liver transplant.

The chain employs TRBV28 and TRBJ2-7, with D possibly matching TRBD1 (5 bases). The germline CDR1 and CDR2 sequences are MDHEN and SYDVKM. V was cut by 5 bases and J by 2 bases, with 13 bases left in between. The CDR3 is 14 residues long. The DNA for the CDR3 is TGTGCCAGCAGTCCGGTCAGGGCCCCCTACGAGCAGTACTTC. Encoded protein: CASSPVRAPYEQYF.

The rearrangement uses TRBV2 and TRBJ1-2, with D possibly TRBD1 on 5 matching bases. This CDR3 region has 14 residues. Germline lookup yields CDR1 SNHLY and CDR2 FYNNEI. Trimming shortened V by 6 bases and J by 8 bases, and 19 bases separated the two germline ends. This CDR3 is CASSLIQVPGGYTF. CDR3 nucleotide sequence: TGTGCCAGCAGCCTCATACAGGTTCCGGGGGGCTACACCTTC.

The V call is TRBV12-5, the J call TRBJ1-2, with unresolved D. Germline values: CDR1 LGHNT, CDR2 FRNRAP. The CDR3 extends over 13 amino acids. Between the trimmed V and J ends, which lost 1 base and 4 bases, there was a span of 7 bases. The CDR3 DNA reads TGTGCTAGTGGTTTGGGCAGCTCCTATGGCTACACCTTC. Encoded protein: CASGLGSSYGYTF. The variable domain in full, with the rest retrieved from reference TRBV12-5 and TRBJ1-2, is DARVTQTPRHKVTEMGQEVTMRCQPILGHNTVFWYRQTMMQGLELLAYFRNRAPLDDSGMPKDRFSAEMPDATLATLKIQPSEPRDSAVYFCASGLGSSYGYTFGSGTRLTVV.

The CDR3 region has the DNA TGTGCCAGCAGGGACATAACTGGGGCCAACGTCCTGACTTTC. This translates into CASRDITGANVLTF. The chain joins TRBV6-1 to TRBJ2-6; possibly TRBD1 for D (5 bases). The CDR3 spans 14 residues. CDR1 MNHNS and CDR2 SASEGT come from the germline V gene. The germline V and J ends were trimmed by 6 bases and 2 bases, with 8 bases remaining between them.

The rearrangement joins TRBV6-5 to TRBJ2-7, with D tentatively TRBD2 (6 bases). V lost 7 bases to trimming and J lost 6 bases, with 22 bases between them. CDR1 and CDR2 from the germline V gene are MNHEY and SVGAGI. This CDR3 has 15 residues. For the CDR3, the DNA is TGTGCCAGCACCCCCCCGGGGCAGGGAGGAGGCGAGCAGTACTTC. This encodes CASTPPGQGGGEQYF.

V gene TRBV19 combines with J gene TRBJ2-2; 8 bases align to TRBD1. Germline V gives CDR1 LNHDA, CDR2 SQIVND (reference sequence). CDR3 length: 14 residues. With V trimmed by 6 bases and J by 4 bases, 4 bases remained unmatched. DNA of the CDR3: TGTGCCAGTAGGACAGGGGCTACCACCGGGGAGCTGTTTTTT. This sequence encodes CASRTGATTGELFF.

The genes are TRBV7-2 and TRBJ2-3; 10 bases are a match to TRBD1. Germline V gene data show CDR1 as SGHTA and CDR2 as FQGNSA. V shed 6 bases and J 2 bases; nucleotides not matched to a gene: 5. The CDR3 is 15 residues long. CDR3 in DNA: TGTGCCAGCAGGCGGGACAGGGGCCCCACAGATACGCAGTATTTT. The encoded protein is CASRRDRGPTDTQYF.

The CDR3 reads CASSLKFAYEQYF. The CDR3 region has the DNA TGTGCCAGCAGCCTGAAATTTGCCTACGAGCAGTACTTC. The V call is TRBV14, the J call TRBJ2-7; D is undetermined. Trimming took 4 bases from V and 2 from J, leaving 9 bases between them. CDR1 is SGHDN and CDR2 is FVKESK in the germline V gene. The CDR3 is 13 amino acids.

The chain carries TRBV5-1 and TRBJ2-1; 13 positions match TRBD2. The CDR3 covers 20 residues. V was clipped by 0 bases and J by 4 bases; unmatched bases: 13. Germline CDR1 is SGHRS and CDR2 is YFSETQ. As DNA, the CDR3 is TGCGCCAGCAGCTTGGCCCCGGGACTAGCGGGACCGAATTCTTACAATGAGCAGTTCTTC. Encoded protein: CASSLAPGLAGPNSYNEQFF.